This T cell receptor beta chain was obtained from a study of Ad26.COV2.S vaccination and SARS-CoV-2 variants. Method: immunoSEQ multiplex PCR; TCRdb's copy keeps in-frame clones and lacks some. The sample holds 85,000 to 95,000 clones, 82% seen once. CDR3 size: 16 residues. Germline V gives CDR1 KGHSH, CDR2 LQKENI. Trimming took 4 bases from V and 1 from J, leaving 14 bases between them. Whole-study findings and limits: Spike-specific TCR breadth was greater in vaccine than placebo recipients. Similar non-spike TCR breadth was observed in recipients of vaccine and of placebo. After vaccination, reports described spike-specific CD8+ and CD4+ T cell responses as showing substantial breadth.

With regard to this clone: Its antigen remains unknown.

The J gene is TRBJ1-5, the V gene TRBV18; a weak D match, TRBD1 (5 bases). The sequencing used peripheral blood, collected after recovery from COVID-19. This sequence was found in a human donor who had recovered from COVID-19. The CDR3 coding sequence is TGTGCCAGCTCACACTCGGGGCCCCAGAGCAATCAGCCCCAGCATTTT. Residues: CASSHSGPQSNQPQHF.